The present T cell receptor beta chain was sequenced within a study of T cell repertoires in ileal Crohn's disease. About the research overall: Thiopurines (about eleven) or anti-TNF agents (roughly 18) were given postoperatively to about half. Study results and limitations: Active smokers at surgery had more clonal expansions than non-smokers. Endoscopic recurrence occurred in every patient whose clonality exceeded 26.8%.

TCRB immunosequencing input was 400 to 650 nanograms of biopsy DNA per sample. The data were produced by immunoSEQ multiplex PCR, yet TCRdb's version contains in-frame clones alone and is incomplete. Of about 17,000 clones in the sample, less than 85% were seen once. About this clone: Antigen: not known.

Germline V CDR1 and CDR2: MNHNS, SASEGT. CDR3 length equals 15 residues. This sequence joins TRBV6-1 and TRBJ2-5, with D possibly TRBD2 on 6 matching bases. TRBJ2-7 explains the end of the DNA better; the J call may be wrong. This sequence originates from an adult with Crohn's disease. The sample consisted of ileal tissue. CDR3 sequence: CASSGYSGSPYEQYF. CDR3 DNA sequence: TGTGCCAGCAGTGGTTATAGCGGTTCTCCCTACGAGCAGTACTTC.